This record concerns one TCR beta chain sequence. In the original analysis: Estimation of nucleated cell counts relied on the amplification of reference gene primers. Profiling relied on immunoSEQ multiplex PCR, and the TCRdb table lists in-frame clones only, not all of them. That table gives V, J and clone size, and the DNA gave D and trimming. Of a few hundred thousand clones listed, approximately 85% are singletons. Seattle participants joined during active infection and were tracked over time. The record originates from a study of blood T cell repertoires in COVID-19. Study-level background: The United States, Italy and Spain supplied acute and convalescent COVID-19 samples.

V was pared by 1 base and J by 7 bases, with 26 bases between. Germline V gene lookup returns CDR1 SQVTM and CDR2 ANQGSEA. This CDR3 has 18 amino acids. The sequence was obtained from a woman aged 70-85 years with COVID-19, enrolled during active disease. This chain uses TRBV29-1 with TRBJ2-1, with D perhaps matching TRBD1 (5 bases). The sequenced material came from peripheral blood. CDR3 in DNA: TGCAGCGTTGAAGGATATGCGAGGCCCAGGGTGGGGCTTAATGAGCAGTTCTTC. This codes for CSVEGYARPRVGLNEQFF.